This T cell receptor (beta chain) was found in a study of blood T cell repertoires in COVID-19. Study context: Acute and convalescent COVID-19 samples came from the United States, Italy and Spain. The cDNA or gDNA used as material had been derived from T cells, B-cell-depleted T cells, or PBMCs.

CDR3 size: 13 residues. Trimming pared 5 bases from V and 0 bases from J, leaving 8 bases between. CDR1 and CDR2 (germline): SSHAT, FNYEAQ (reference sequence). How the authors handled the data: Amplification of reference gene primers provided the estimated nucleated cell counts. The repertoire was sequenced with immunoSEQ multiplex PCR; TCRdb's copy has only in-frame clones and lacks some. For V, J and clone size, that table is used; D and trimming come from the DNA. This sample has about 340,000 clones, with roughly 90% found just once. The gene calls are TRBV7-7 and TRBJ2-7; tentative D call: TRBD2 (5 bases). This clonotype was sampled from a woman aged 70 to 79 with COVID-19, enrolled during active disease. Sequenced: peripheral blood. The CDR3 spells CASSKGSSYEQYF. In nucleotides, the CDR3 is TGTGCCAGCAGCAAAGGGAGCTCCTACGAGCAGTACTTC.